Below, 16 T cell receptor beta chains from the same sample are listed, as sequenced in a study of blood T cell repertoires in COVID-19 (dated by TCRdb to 2020 to 2021). Library preparation employed the immunoSEQ multiplex PCR assay. The clones in this table, taken by TCRdb from immuneACCESS, are in-frame only. Not every clone is retained; where verified, under half of the shortfall comes from an unresolved V gene, and the cause of the rest is unknown. Across this sample there are approximately 150,000 clones, with roughly 86% seen only once. Jointly, the top ten make up about 1.6% of the sample. Sequenced: peripheral blood. Receptors originate from a woman aged 45-60 years with acute or convalescent COVID-19.

The chain combines TRBV6-2 or TRBV6-3 with TRBJ2-5; the D gene is possibly TRBD2 (5 bases). This CDR3 has 14 residues. Germline V lookup: CDR1 MNHEY, CDR2 SVGEGT. The germline V and J ends were trimmed by 0 bases and 5 bases, with 10 bases remaining between them. CDR3 sequence reads: CASSYSPRRETQYF. Here the CDR3 DNA reads TGTGCCAGCAGTTACTCACCCCGGAGGGAGACCCAGTACTTC.

The DNA for the CDR3 is TGTGCCATCAGTAACGGTTCCCCTAGCGGCTACAATGAGCAGTTCTTC. Translation: CAISNGSPSGYNEQFF. This chain connects TRBV10-3 to TRBJ2-1; TRBD2 agrees at 7 bases. Germline lookup yields CDR1 ENHRY and CDR2 SYGVKD. With 5 bases clipped from V and 3 bases from J, the junction kept 10 bases outside the gene matches. There are 16 residues in the CDR3.

The chain recombines TRBV15 with TRBJ2-1, with 9 bases identical to TRBD1. Germline V gives CDR1 LNHNV, CDR2 YYDKDF (reference sequence). V lost 0 bases and J lost 11; bases outside the gene matches: 11. The CDR3 has 16 residues. The CDR3 protein is CATSREQGARPHKQFF. The CDR3 DNA sequence: TGTGCCACCAGCAGAGAACAGGGGGCACGACCTCATAAGCAGTTCTTC.

The J gene is TRBJ2-3, the V gene TRBV19; 10 bases agree with TRBD1. Germline values: CDR1 LNHDA, CDR2 SQIVND (reference sequence). This CDR3 has 16 residues. After removal of 4 bases from V and 1 base from J, the junction contained 5 bases not matched to a gene. The CDR3 protein is CASSTDRGLGTDTQYF. The CDR3 coding sequence is TGTGCCAGTAGTACCGACAGGGGGCTGGGCACAGATACGCAGTATTTT. Full variable domain (missing parts from reference TRBV19 and TRBJ2-3): DGGITQSPKYLFRKEGQNVTLSCEQNLNHDAMYWYRQDPGQGLRLIYYSQIVNDFQKGDIAEGYSVSREKKESFPLTVTSAQKNPTAFYLCASSTDRGLGTDTQYFGPGTRLTVL.

This clone has only one observation. The V gene is TRBV11-2, the J gene TRBJ1-1, with D uncertain. The CDR3 spans 14 residues. CDR1 is SGHAT and CDR2 is FQNNGV in the germline V gene. V lost 1 base and J 7 bases, leaving 13 bases between the germline ends. This CDR3 reads CASSLGSGAVEAFF. In nucleotides, the CDR3 is TGTGCCAGCAGCTTAGGGAGTGGCGCGGTTGAAGCTTTCTTT.

This clone was found a few times. V is TRBV19 and J is TRBJ2-1; 9 bases line up with TRBD1. The germline gives CDR1 LNHDA, CDR2 SQIVND (reference sequence). With 2 bases clipped from V and 6 bases from J, the junction kept 2 bases outside the gene matches. The CDR3 has 14 residues. Written as DNA, the CDR3 is TGTGCCAGTAGTATAACAGGGGGCCCCAATGAGCAGTTCTTC. Amino acid sequence: CASSITGGPNEQFF.

V usage is TRBV10-3 and J usage is TRBJ1-2; 8 nucleotides line up with TRBD1. The CDR3 is made up of 14 amino acids. The V gene end was trimmed by 1 base and the J gene end by 7 bases; junction bases not matched to a gene: 5. Germline V gene lookup returns CDR1 ENHRY and CDR2 SYGVKD. The CDR3 sequence is CAISEFGQGTGYTF. The CDR3 DNA is TGTGCCATCAGTGAGTTTGGACAGGGAACTGGCTACACCTTC.

The table lists this clone with a few counts. The V call is TRBV9, the J call TRBJ1-2; D perhaps matches TRBD1 (6 bases). The CDR3 spans 15 residues. The germline gives CDR1 SGDLS, CDR2 YYNGEE. V gave up 0 bases and J gave up 8 bases, with 17 bases separating them. The CDR3 region has the DNA TGTGCCAGCAGCGTAGGACAGGCGAGCTGGGGGGGCTACACCTTC. It translates to CASSVGQASWGGYTF.

The chain combines TRBV12-3 or TRBV12-4 with TRBJ1-2, with a tentative D call TRBD1 (5 bases). This CDR3 is built from 12 residues. Trimming removed 4 bases at V and 4 bases at J, with 7 bases between. The CDR3 coding sequence is TGTGCCAGCAGTTCGGGACTCTATGGCTACACCTTC. As protein: CASSSGLYGYTF.

The chain links TRBV7-9 to TRBJ1-1; 9 positions match TRBD1. V lost 5 bases to trimming and J lost 5 bases; unmatched junction nucleotides: 9. From germline, CDR1 is SEHNR and CDR2 FQNEAQ (reference sequence). This CDR3 contains 15 residues. CDR3: CASSARDRERTEAFF. The DNA for the CDR3 is TGTGCCAGCAGCGCAAGGGACAGGGAGAGGACTGAAGCTTTCTTT.

This chain uses TRBV7-3 with TRBJ1-2, with 8 bases that match TRBD1. Looked up from germline, CDR1 is SGHTA and CDR2 is FQGTGA. The trim removed 5 bases at V and 8 bases at J, leaving 7 bases unmatched. The CDR3 covers 13 residues. CDR3 residues: CASSPDREGGYTF. CDR3 nucleotide sequence: TGTGCCAGCAGCCCGGACAGGGAAGGGGGCTACACCTTC. The full variable domain, with the rest looked up from reference TRBV7-3 and TRBJ1-2, is GAGVSQTPSNKVTEKGKYVELRCDPISGHTALYWYRQSLGQGPEFLIYFQGTGAADDSGLPNDRFFAVRPEGSVSTLKIQRTERGDSAVYLCASSPDREGGYTFGSGTRLTVV.

The chain recombines TRBV2 with TRBJ2-1; no reliable D call. The CDR3 is made up of 14 amino acids. V lost 7 bases and J 9 bases, leaving 19 bases between the germline ends. Germline values: CDR1 SNHLY, CDR2 FYNNEI. The chain's CDR3 is CASMAVLPGGEQFF. The CDR3 DNA reads as TGTGCCAGCATGGCGGTCCTCCCCGGCGGTGAGCAGTTCTTC.

The chain links TRBV4-1 to TRBJ2-3; 7 nucleotides agree with TRBD1. The J segment lost 2 bases and the V segment lost 6 bases, leaving 14 bases of the junction unmatched. Germline assignment: CDR1 MGHRA and CDR2 YSYEKL. The CDR3 runs 17 residues. The CDR3 region has the DNA TGCGCCAGCAGTCTCCCCGCGACAGGGCTATTCACAGATACGCAGTATTTT. This sequence encodes CASSLPATGLFTDTQYF.

This clone was seen more than once but under ten times. This chain connects TRBV7-8 to TRBJ1-4; 10 nucleotides align to TRBD1. There are 15 residues in the CDR3. The junction had 8 bases not matched to a gene; V was cut back by 5 bases and J by 8 bases. Germline CDR1 SGHVS, CDR2 FQNEAQ. CDR3 DNA sequence: TGTGCCAGCAGCATAGGGACAGGGGCCCGGGAAAAACTGTTTTTT. Its protein is CASSIGTGAREKLFF. The full variable domain, completed using reference TRBV7-8 and TRBJ1-4, is GAGVSQSPRYKVAKRGQDVALRCDPISGHVSLFWYQQALGQGPEFLTYFQNEAQLDKSGLPSDRFFAERPEGSVSTLKIQRTQQEDSAVYLCASSIGTGAREKLFFGSGTQLSVL.

The chain employs TRBV25-1 and TRBJ1-1; 7 positions agree with TRBD1. This CDR3 is built from 13 residues. Trimming took 6 bases from V and 1 from J; bases not matched to a gene: 2. CDR1 is MGHDK and CDR2 is SYGVNS in the germline V gene. The CDR3 DNA sequence: TGTGCCAGCAGAGGGACAGCGAACACTGAAGCTTTCTTT. The encoded protein is CASRGTANTEAFF. Full variable domain (outside the CDR3, taken from reference TRBV25-1 and TRBJ1-1): EADIYQTPRYLVIGTGKKITLECSQTMGHDKMYWYQQDPGMELHLIHYSYGVNSTEKGDLSSESTVSRIRTEHFPLTLESARPSHTSQYLCASRGTANTEAFFGQGTRLTVV.

The gene calls are TRBV19 and TRBJ2-7; 10 bases line up with TRBD1. This CDR3 contains 15 residues. Germline values: CDR1 LNHDA, CDR2 SQIVND (reference sequence). V lost 5 bases and J lost 5; bases outside the gene matches: 9. CDR3 bases: TGTGCCAGTAGTTCGTGGGACAGGGGTTTTAACGAGCAGTACTTC. It yields the protein CASSSWDRGFNEQYF.